The 16 T cell receptor beta chains given below trace back to one sample, sequenced in a study of blood T cell repertoires in COVID-19. TCRdb's copy holds only in-frame clones and misses some; the assay was immunoSEQ multiplex PCR. Of nearly 200,000 clones in the sample, around 84% are singletons; the top ten hold about a fifth. Sequencing was carried out using peripheral blood. These receptors were obtained from a human donor in a cohort sampled during active COVID-19.

Of note for this clone: This CDR3 is also generated by other DNA sequences in the sample. CDR3 DNA: TGTGCCAGCAGCTTGACAGGGGGCTCCTATAATTCACCCCTCCACTTT. It specifies CASSLTGGSYNSPLHF. The chain has TRBV7-2 and TRBJ1-6, with 9 bases lining up with TRBD1. CDR3 length: 16 amino acids. Germline V gene data show CDR1 as SGHTA and CDR2 as FQGNSA. J lost 0 bases, V lost 3 bases, and 0 bases had no gene match.

The chain couples TRBV10-2 to TRBJ2-2; possible D gene TRBD2, 6 bases. Germline-derived CDR1 and CDR2 are WSHSY and SAAADI. The V end was cut by 8 bases, the J end by 1 base, with 11 bases between. This CDR3 is 14 amino acids long. CDR3: CASALAENTGELFF. CDR3 DNA: TGCGCCAGCGCGTTAGCGGAGAACACCGGGGAGCTGTTTTTT.

The chain has TRBV11-2 and TRBJ1-2; D call uncertain. This CDR3 is 20 amino acids long. V was cut by 0 bases and J by 2 bases, with 25 bases left in between. The germline V gene has CDR1 SGHAT and CDR2 FQNNGV. The CDR3 DNA sequence: TGTGCCAGCAGCTTAGATTCGAAGCGGCCGCGGAGAGGAGAAAACTATGGCTACACCTTC. It specifies CASSLDSKRPRRGENYGYTF.

As to this clone: At one of its ends the junction is not consistent with the germline gene, which may arise from a read error. This chain links TRBV7-7 with TRBJ2-6, with no clear D. Germline V gene sequence: CDR1 SSHAT, CDR2 FNYEAQ (reference sequence). This CDR3 spans 15 amino acids. CDR3 DNA sequence: TGTGCTAGCAGCCCCCTTTCCTCTGGGGCCAACGTCCTGACTTTC. Translated, it gives CASSPLSSGANVLTF.

The chain couples TRBV7-9 to TRBJ1-5; maybe TRBD1 (6 bases). This CDR3 is 13 amino acids long. Trimming cost V 8 bases and J 7 bases, with 15 bases left between them. Germline CDR1 SEHNR, CDR2 FQNEAQ (reference sequence). The CDR3 nucleotides are TGTGCCAGCGGCCCAGAGGGGGAACAGCCCCAGCATTTT. Protein product: CASGPEGEQPQHF.

The chain links TRBV9 to TRBJ1-5, with TRBD1 matching 9 bases. Germline V lookup: CDR1 SGDLS, CDR2 YYNGEE. V trimming: 2 bases; J trimming: 4 bases; junction bases outside the gene matches: 7. The CDR3 is 16 residues long. The CDR3 nucleotides are TGTGCCAGCAGCGTGCCGGGACAGGGAAAAAATCAGCCCCAGCATTTT. It encodes CASSVPGQGKNQPQHF.

This clone was detected once. The V and J genes are TRBV5-1 and TRBJ2-1; the D is unclear. CDR1 and CDR2 (germline): SGHRS, YFSETQ. V shed 0 bases and J shed 7 bases, with 14 bases lying between them. This CDR3 is 15 amino acids long. The CDR3 is CASSLALAGRNEQFF. Written as DNA, the CDR3 is TGCGCCAGCAGCTTGGCCTTGGCAGGCCGGAATGAGCAGTTCTTC.

This chain connects TRBV6-5 to TRBJ2-7, with a tentative D call TRBD2 (5 bases). CDR3 length equals 11 residues. Looked up from germline, CDR1 is MNHEY and CDR2 is SVGAGI. Trimming pared 4 bases from V and 6 bases from J, leaving 7 bases between. Here the CDR3 reads CASSSRGEQYF. The CDR3, as DNA: TGTGCCAGCAGTTCCCGGGGCGAGCAGTACTTC.

The gene calls are TRBV7-3 and TRBJ2-3; maybe TRBD2 (7 bases). The CDR3 runs to 16 residues. CDR1 and CDR2 (germline): SGHTA, FQGTGA. V was trimmed by 1 base and J by 2 bases, leaving 13 bases between them. CDR3 DNA sequence: TGTGCCAGCAGCTTAAGCGGGGGCATTGACACAGATACGCAGTATTTT. This translates into CASSLSGGIDTDTQYF.

This clone appeared a few times. The rearrangement uses TRBV19 and TRBJ1-1; D unresolved. The CDR3 runs 12 residues. Trimming left V 3 bases short and J 5 bases short, with 7 bases between. Germline V gene data show CDR1 as LNHDA and CDR2 as SQIVND (reference sequence). The CDR3 protein is CASSIGRTEAFF. CDR3 DNA sequence: TGTGCCAGTAGTATTGGGAGGACTGAAGCTTTCTTT.

V usage is TRBV11-2 and J usage is TRBJ2-7, with 14 bases aligning to TRBD2. Germline assignment: CDR1 SGHAT and CDR2 FQNNGV. After removal of 2 bases from V and 7 bases from J, the junction contained 7 bases not matched to a gene. The CDR3 sequence is 16 residues long. This CDR3 reads CASSLSGLAGEREQYF. The CDR3 region has the DNA TGTGCCAGCAGCTTATCGGGACTAGCGGGAGAACGGGAGCAGTACTTC.

The chain recombines TRBV7-2 with TRBJ1-2, with TRBD1 identical over 7 bases. CDR3 size: 16 residues. Germline CDR1 and CDR2: SGHTA and FQGNSA. J gave up 2 bases and V 5 bases, and 11 bases lay outside the gene matches. CDR3 in DNA: TGTGCCAGCAGCCTGATACAGGGGCTTGTGAACTATGGCTACACCTTC. Translation gives CASSLIQGLVNYGYTF.

The chain recombines TRBV5-1 with TRBJ1-1; possibly TRBD1 for D (5 bases). The CDR3 consists of 14 residues. The V and J ends lost 2 bases and 4 bases respectively, with 12 bases between them. Germline lookup yields CDR1 SGHRS and CDR2 YFSETQ. The CDR3 spells CASSFTRGITEAFF. Written as DNA, the CDR3 is TGCGCCAGCAGCTTTACCCGGGGGATCACTGAAGCTTTCTTT.

The genes are TRBV6-5 and TRBJ1-5; maybe TRBD1 (5 bases). The CDR3 is 14 residues long. Germline CDR1 is MNHEY and CDR2 is SVGAGI. The V gene lost 5 bases and the J gene lost 0 bases, with 8 bases spanning the gap. The CDR3: CASSSRDSNQPQHF. The CDR3 bases are TGTGCCAGCAGTAGCAGGGATAGCAATCAGCCCCAGCATTTT.

The J gene is TRBJ2-7, the V gene TRBV12-3 or TRBV12-4, with D maybe TRBD2 (5 bases). The CDR3 length is 12 residues. Trimming took 5 bases from V and 7 from J, leaving 12 bases between them. The CDR3, as DNA: TGTGCCAGCAGTCCTCTGAGAGGGGAGCAGTACTTC. Translation: CASSPLRGEQYF.

This clone was recorded a few times. The V call is TRBV28, the J call TRBJ1-4; D unclear. The V end was cut by 3 bases, the J end by 13 bases, with 21 bases between. Looked up from germline, CDR1 is MDHEN and CDR2 is SYDVKM. This CDR3 contains 15 residues. CDR3 nucleotides: TGTGCCAGCAGTTTGATTTTTTTGAGAGGAAGCGGACTGTTTTTT. This codes for CASSLIFLRGSGLFF.